These 27 T cell receptor beta chains were all obtained from the same sample, sequenced in a study of shared clonotypes between healthy human individuals. Libraries were prepared by immunoSEQ multiplex PCR; TCRdb keeps only in-frame clonotypes and omits some of them. The sample has approximately 720,000 clones, about two thirds seen once. What was sequenced was memory CD4+ T cells sorted from blood. The subset: CD45RA-negative fraction. These receptor sequences come from a woman aged 30 to 39 in good health.

V and J are TRBV5-4 and TRBJ2-3; no reliable D call. Germline CDR1 is SGHNT and CDR2 is YYREEE (reference sequence). V was trimmed by 6 bases and J by 4 bases, leaving 18 bases between them. This CDR3 spans 15 amino acids. CDR3 region: CASTNPSGYPDTQYF. CDR3 sequence (DNA): TGTGCCAGCACCAACCCGTCGGGTTACCCAGATACGCAGTATTTT.

V is TRBV12-2 and J is TRBJ2-7; the D call of TRBD1 is as the table states it, not checked on the DNA. TRBV12-2 is a known pseudogene. CDR3 length: 16 amino acids. The CDR3 nucleotides read TGTGCCAGCAGCTCAATCCTGACAGGGGGTACCTACGAGCAGTACTTC. This encodes CASSSILTGGTYEQYF.

In this sample, this clone turned up once. The V gene is TRBV10-1, the J gene TRBJ1-1; D may be TRBD1 (6 bases). Looked up from germline, CDR1 is WNHNN and CDR2 is SYGVQD (reference sequence). The CDR3 extends over 13 amino acids. The V end was cut by 8 bases, the J end by 1 base, with 11 bases between. CDR3 DNA: TGCGCCAGCCGACAGGAGACGAACACTGAAGCTTTCTTT. It specifies CASRQETNTEAFF.

The gene calls are TRBV5-1 and TRBJ2-7, with D unclear. This CDR3 has 14 amino acids. Germline-derived CDR1 and CDR2 are SGHRS and YFSETQ. With 5 bases removed from V and 2 bases from J, the gap between germline ends came to 14 bases. CDR3 coding DNA: TGCGCCAGCAGGGAAGGGATTCCAACCTACGAGCAGTACTTC. As protein: CASREGIPTYEQYF.

This rearrangement joins TRBV9 to TRBJ1-4; 9 bases map to TRBD1. CDR1 is SGDLS, CDR2 YYNGEE, per germline. V was clipped by 3 bases and J by 8 bases; unmatched bases: 11. The CDR3 extends over 16 amino acids. For the CDR3, the DNA is TGTGCCAGCAGCGCGGGACAGGGTAGGATTGGGGAAAAACTGTTTTTT. Encoded protein: CASSAGQGRIGEKLFF.

This clone appeared many times. The chain links TRBV6-1 to TRBJ2-7, with 9 bases matching TRBD2. CDR1 and CDR2 from the germline V gene are MNHNS and SASEGT. The CDR3 consists of 16 residues. Trimming at V came to 2 bases and at J to 2 bases, leaving 7 bases not matched to a gene. CDR3 region: CASSEPGLAKTYEQYF. CDR3 coding DNA: TGTGCCAGCAGTGAACCCGGACTAGCGAAAACCTACGAGCAGTACTTC.

The CDR3 spells CASSLTGTGDTDGRGVYNEQFF. The CDR3 DNA is TGTGCCAGCAGCCTAACCGGGACAGGGGATACGGATGGGAGGGGGGTGTACAATGAGCAGTTCTTC. This sequence joins TRBV7-8 and TRBJ2-1; 10 bases line up with TRBD1. This CDR3 spans 22 amino acids. V lost 5 bases to trimming and J lost 4 bases; unmatched junction nucleotides: 26. Germline CDR1 SGHVS, CDR2 FQNEAQ. Filled out from reference TRBV7-8 and TRBJ2-1, the complete variable domain reads GAGVSQSPRYKVAKRGQDVALRCDPISGHVSLFWYQQALGQGPEFLTYFQNEAQLDKSGLPSDRFFAERPEGSVSTLKIQRTQQEDSAVYLCASSLTGTGDTDGRGVYNEQFFGPGTRLTVL.

J is TRBJ2-3 and V is TRBV19; no definite D call. Trimming shortened V by 0 bases and J by 9 bases, and 10 bases separated the two germline ends. This CDR3 is built from 13 residues. CDR1 and CDR2 (germline): LNHDA, SQIVND (reference sequence). CDR3 DNA sequence: TGTGCCAGTAGTATAGAGTCTTTTGGGACGCAGTATTTT. Translating it yields CASSIESFGTQYF. Full variable domain (outside the CDR3, taken from reference TRBV19 and TRBJ2-3): DGGITQSPKYLFRKEGQNVTLSCEQNLNHDAMYWYRQDPGQGLRLIYYSQIVNDFQKGDIAEGYSVSREKKESFPLTVTSAQKNPTAFYLCASSIESFGTQYFGPGTRLTVL.

This clone was counted a single time. The V gene is TRBV5-4, the J gene TRBJ2-5; D tentatively fits TRBD1 or TRBD2 (6 bases each). The CDR3 contains 16 residues. V dropped 2 bases and J dropped 1 base, with 15 bases sitting between them. Looked up from germline, CDR1 is SGHNT and CDR2 is YYREEE (reference sequence). The CDR3 nucleotides are TGTGCCAGCAGCTTAAAAGGACGGGGGCCCCAAGAGACCCAGTACTTC. Translating it yields CASSLKGRGPQETQYF.

The V gene is TRBV5-5, the J gene TRBJ1-2, with TRBD1 as a possible D gene (5 bases). The CDR3 is 15 amino acids. The germline V and J ends were trimmed by 4 bases and 8 bases, with 21 bases remaining between them. Germline CDR1 is SGHKS and CDR2 is YYEKEE (reference sequence). In DNA, the CDR3 is TGTGCCAGCAGCCCGGGGACGGAGCGGTTAGAAGGCTACACCTTC. It specifies CASSPGTERLEGYTF.

The genes are TRBV30 and TRBJ2-6; unclear D gene. This CDR3 is built from 15 residues. The germline V gene encodes CDR1 GTSNPN and CDR2 SVGIG (reference sequence). The ends were cut back, 2 bases at V and 0 bases at J, with 8 bases in the middle. The CDR3, as DNA: TGTGCCTGGAGTCGCGCTACCTCTGGGGCCAACGTCCTGACTTTC. Its protein is CAWSRATSGANVLTF.

This clone occurred a few times. The genes are TRBV28 and TRBJ1-2; D perhaps matches TRBD1 (6 bases). CDR3 length: 12 amino acids. V shed 7 bases and J shed 6 bases, with 12 bases lying between them. Germline assignment: CDR1 MDHEN and CDR2 SYDVKM. The CDR3 DNA follows: TGTGCCAGCACAGGGGTAGGGGATGGCTACACCTTC. It encodes CASTGVGDGYTF.

The chain joins TRBV28 to TRBJ2-1; no definite D call. Trimming left V 1 base short and J 0 bases short, with 7 bases between. The CDR3 length is 15 residues. From germline, CDR1 is MDHEN and CDR2 SYDVKM. CDR3 in amino acids: CASSLYQSSYNEQFF. The CDR3 DNA follows: TGTGCCAGCAGTTTATATCAGAGCTCCTACAATGAGCAGTTCTTC.

This clone has just a few counts. The chain joins TRBV20-1 to TRBJ1-2, with no clear D. The CDR3 spans 11 residues. Looked up from germline, CDR1 is DFQATT and CDR2 is SNEGSKA (reference sequence). V shed 3 bases and J shed 10 bases, with 12 bases lying between them. The CDR3 is CSARDDEDYTF. CDR3 DNA: TGCAGTGCTAGGGACGACGAGGACTACACCTTC.

V usage is TRBV5-5 and J usage is TRBJ2-7; D not certain. Trimming stripped 4 bases from V and 3 bases from J, with 8 bases between. The CDR3 sequence is 12 residues long. Germline V CDR1 and CDR2: SGHKS, YYEKEE (reference sequence). DNA of the CDR3: TGTGCCAGCAGCCGCAACGACTACGAGCAGTACTTC. It specifies CASSRNDYEQYF. Full variable domain (outside the CDR3, taken from reference TRBV5-5 and TRBJ2-7): DAGVTQSPTHLIKTRGQQVTLRCSPISGHKSVSWYQQVLGQGPQFIFQYYEKEERGRGNFPDRFSARQFPNYSSELNVNALLLGDSALYLCASSRNDYEQYFGPGTRLTVT.

The V and J genes are TRBV5-1 and TRBJ2-2; 7 bases match TRBD2. This CDR3 region has 15 residues. J gave up 2 bases and V 2 bases, and 3 bases lay outside the gene matches. The V gene's germline CDR1 is SGHRS and CDR2 YFSETQ. The DNA for the CDR3 is TGCGCCAGCAGCTTCGCTAGCGGTAACACCGGGGAGCTGTTTTTT. Translating it yields CASSFASGNTGELFF.

The chain carries TRBV28 and TRBJ1-4; no definite D call. The ends were cut back, 1 base at V and 2 bases at J, with 8 bases in the middle. The CDR3 consists of 15 residues. From germline, CDR1 is MDHEN and CDR2 SYDVKM. CDR3 loop: CASSLFWSTNEKLFF. CDR3 coding DNA: TGTGCCAGCAGTTTATTCTGGTCCACTAATGAAAAACTGTTTTTT.

The chain recombines TRBV28 with TRBJ2-7; perhaps TRBD2 as D (6 bases). The CDR3 loop spans 12 amino acids. Trimming took off 2 bases at V and 6 bases at J, with 8 bases between the two ends. The germline V gene encodes CDR1 MDHEN and CDR2 SYDVKM. The CDR3 loop is CASSLTSSEQYF. The CDR3 nucleotides are TGTGCCAGCAGTTTAACTAGCTCCGAGCAGTACTTC.

This clone was counted a single time. The CDR3 protein is CASSQPGGTRTFYEQYF. CDR3 in DNA: TGCGCCAGCAGCCAGCCCGGAGGGACTAGGACATTCTACGAGCAGTACTTC. The chain carries TRBV4-1 and TRBJ2-7, with TRBD2 matching over 8 bases. V was clipped by 3 bases and J by 3 bases; unmatched bases: 13. The CDR3 runs 17 residues. The germline CDR1 and CDR2 sequences are MGHRA and YSYEKL.

The chain carries TRBV18 and TRBJ2-1, with 10 bases identical to TRBD2. Germline V CDR1 and CDR2: KGHSH, LQKENI. V dropped 2 bases and J dropped 5; count of bases not matched to a gene: 9. The CDR3 runs to 17 residues. CDR3 sequence reads: CASSPSPGLAENNEQFF. The CDR3 DNA sequence: TGTGCCAGCTCACCATCCCCCGGACTAGCGGAAAACAATGAGCAGTTCTTC.

The V gene is TRBV6-1, the J gene TRBJ2-3, with 9 bases matching TRBD1. This CDR3 is 16 amino acids long. The trim removed 1 base at V and 7 bases at J, leaving 9 bases unmatched. Per germline, CDR1 MNHNS and CDR2 SASEGT. CDR3 protein: CASSEGPGQGYYTQYF. The CDR3 DNA follows: TGTGCCAGCAGTGAAGGCCCGGGACAGGGTTACTATACGCAGTATTTT.

Points on this clone: A far larger clone is just one base off, so this is likely a read error. The chain is built from TRBV27 and TRBJ2-7; tentative D call: TRBD1 (5 bases). V was shortened by 3 bases and J by 3 bases, with 9 bases between the two germline ends. Germline CDR1 MNHEY, CDR2 SMNVEV (reference sequence). This CDR3 is 13 amino acids long. The CDR3 sequence is CASSLAGNYEQYF. The CDR3 DNA reads TGTGCCAGCAGTTTGGCAGGGAACTACGAGCAGTACTTC.

The chain carries TRBV27 and TRBJ1-1, with TRBD1 as a possible D gene (5 bases). The CDR3 has 14 amino acids. The germline V gene encodes CDR1 MNHEY and CDR2 SMNVEV (reference sequence). The ends were cut back, 7 bases at V and 3 bases at J, with 15 bases in the middle. CDR3 loop: CASTRVFPDTEAFF. DNA of the CDR3: TGTGCCAGCACCAGGGTGTTCCCAGACACTGAAGCTTTCTTT.

The chain recombines TRBV28 with TRBJ2-5, with TRBD2 identical over 8 bases. The CDR3 is 11 amino acids. The trim removed 4 bases at V and 11 bases at J, leaving 3 bases unmatched. Germline CDR1 is MDHEN and CDR2 is SYDVKM. The DNA for the CDR3 is TGTGCCAGCAGTTCGCAGCGGGAGCAGTACTTC. Translation: CASSSQREQYF.

CDR3 sequence reads: CASSEGHYYEQYF. CDR3 bases: TGTGCCAGCAGTGAGGGACATTACTACGAGCAGTACTTC. The chain is built from TRBV6-1 and TRBJ2-7; weak D call: TRBD1 (6 bases). The CDR3 is made up of 13 amino acids. CDR1 MNHNS and CDR2 SASEGT come from the germline V gene. V was clipped by 3 bases and J by 3 bases, with 9 bases between them.

The V call is TRBV7-2, the J call TRBJ2-2; 9 nucleotides align to TRBD2. The CDR3 runs 18 residues. V shed 3 bases and J 4 bases; nucleotides not matched to a gene: 12. Germline V gives CDR1 SGHTA, CDR2 FQGNSA. The CDR3 sequence: CASSLDGTYSGSTGELFF. The CDR3 nucleotides read TGTGCCAGCAGCTTGGATGGTACATATAGCGGGAGCACCGGGGAGCTGTTTTTT.

This rearrangement joins TRBV10-3 to TRBJ2-1, with D possibly matching TRBD1 (6 bases). CDR1 and CDR2 from the germline V gene are ENHRY and SYGVKD. The CDR3 extends over 14 amino acids. The ends were cut back, 10 bases at V and 7 bases at J, with 20 bases in the middle. As DNA, the CDR3 is TGTGCCAGCGCAGATCCCAGGGGTACAAATGAGCAGTTCTTC. It specifies CASADPRGTNEQFF.